These T cell receptor beta chains were read from a single sample in a study of CD8 T cells in ankylosing spondylitis. TCRdb reprocessed the 5' RACE reads with MiXCR, giving one entry per CDR3 protein. The table includes a few hundred thousand distinct CDR3 sequences, about 20% detected once. Sequencing input: blood, either unsorted or a sorted T cell fraction (not recorded which). These receptors were obtained from a male donor with ankylosing spondylitis. Each CDR3 is given with its conserved first and last residue. Fields, in order: D gene, clone size, V gene, J gene, CDR3 protein, CDR3 DNA. The D gene is left open where the match is weak. Only part of the rows carry a size: once, few, many, or a class if the clone is expanded.

-,-,TRBV20-1,TRBJ2-3,CSARDFRERDTQYF,TGCAGTGCTAGAGATTTCAGGGAGAGAGATACGCAGTATTTT
-,-,TRBV20-1,TRBJ2-1,CSAEILAPGEQFF,TGCAGTGCCGAGATTCTGGCCCCGGGTGAGCAGTTCTTC
TRBD1,-,TRBV20-1,TRBJ1-5,CSATGQGEYRNQPQHF,TGCAGTGCTACGGGACAGGGGGAATATCGCAATCAGCCCCAGCATTTT
TRBD2,once,TRBV7-9,TRBJ2-3,CASSDQVAGVSTDTQYF,TGTGCCAGCAGCGATCAAGTAGCGGGAGTGAGTACAGATACGCAGTATTTT
TRBD2,-,TRBV12-3/TRBV12-4,TRBJ2-7,CASSLVGLASSEQYF,TGTGCCAGCAGTTTGGTGGGACTAGCGAGCTCCGAGCAGTACTTC
TRBD1,few,TRBV7-9,TRBJ1-5,CASSLATGTGKVPQHF,TGTGCCAGCAGCTTAGCGACCGGGACAGGAAAGGTACCCCAGCATTTT
-,few,TRBV2,TRBJ2-7,CASSRGTPGEQYF,TGTGCCAGCAGCCGAGGGACCCCTGGCGAGCAGTACTTC
-,few,TRBV24-1,TRBJ1-5,CATSEGGVGNQPQHF,TGTGCCACCAGTGAAGGCGGGGTGGGCAATCAGCCCCAGCATTTT
-,few,TRBV18,TRBJ2-5,CASSPPVVSGKETQYF,TGTGCCAGCTCACCACCGGTGGTTAGCGGAAAAGAGACCCAGTACTTC
TRBD2,many,TRBV11-3,TRBJ2-1,CASSLVSSGINEQFF,TGTGCCAGCAGCTTAGTATCTAGCGGGATTAATGAGCAGTTCTTC
-,-,TRBV7-2,TRBJ1-5,CASSQGRSPQPQHF,TGTGCCAGCAGCCAGGGGAGGTCCCCTCAGCCCCAGCATTTT
-,few,TRBV19,TRBJ1-5,CASSRVYGNQPQHF,TGTGCCAGTAGCAGGGTATATGGGAATCAGCCCCAGCATTTT
TRBD1,few,TRBV5-1,TRBJ1-1,CASSRGLGTEAFF,TGCGCCAGCAGTAGGGGGCTGGGCACTGAAGCTTTCTTT
-,few,TRBV5-1,TRBJ1-2,CASSTGTAIYGYTF,TGCGCCAGCAGCACCGGGACGGCTATCTATGGCTACACCTTC
-,few,TRBV2,TRBJ1-2,CASIFAGGSSYGYTF,TGTGCCAGCATCTTTGCCGGGGGGAGCAGCTATGGCTACACCTTC
-,-,TRBV29-1,TRBJ1-2,CSGVGGYGYTF,TGCAGCGGGGTGGGGGGCTATGGCTACACCTTC
TRBD1,-,TRBV2,TRBJ2-7,CASTRDRGTYEQYF,TGTGCCAGCACGAGGGACAGGGGGACCTACGAGCAGTACTTC
-,few,TRBV29-1,TRBJ2-1,CSVEGGQRSSYNEQFF,TGCAGCGTTGAAGGGGGCCAGCGCAGCTCCTACAATGAGCAGTTCTTC
-,few,TRBV18,TRBJ1-4,CASSPRQGDEKLFF,TGTGCCAGCTCACCACGGCAGGGTGATGAAAAACTGTTTTTT
-,few,TRBV5-1,TRBJ1-1,CASSPVVQTEAFF,TGCGCCAGCAGCCCCGTTGTACAGACTGAAGCTTTCTTT
-,-,TRBV18,TRBJ2-5,CASSPLPDPETQYF,TGTGCCAGCTCACCGCTCCCCGATCCCGAGACCCAGTACTTC
-,few,TRBV10-3,TRBJ2-2,CAISDRTSRELFF,TGTGCCATCAGTGATCGGACTTCCCGGGAGCTGTTTTTT
-,-,TRBV7-3,TRBJ2-1,CASSLTADSYNEQFF,TGTGCCAGCAGCTTAACGGCGGACTCCTACAATGAGCAGTTCTTC
TRBD2,-,TRBV12-3/TRBV12-4,TRBJ2-3,CASSLFPSGSADTQYF,TGTGCCAGCAGTTTATTCCCAAGCGGGAGTGCAGATACGCAGTATTTT
TRBD1,few,TRBV19,TRBJ2-3,CASSTTGQGMNTQYF,TGTGCCAGTAGTACCACGGGACAGGGGATGAATACGCAGTATTTT
-,few,TRBV6-6,TRBJ2-7,CASSYDISGEQYF,TGTGCCAGCAGTTACGACATATCGGGGGAGCAGTACTTC
TRBD1,few,TRBV6-2/TRBV6-3,TRBJ2-3,CASSYPGTGSTDTQYF,TGTGCCAGCAGTTACCCCGGGACAGGCAGCACAGATACGCAGTATTTT
-,once,TRBV5-1,TRBJ2-7,CASSSPPSSYEQYF,TGCGCCAGCAGCTCCCCACCGAGCTCCTACGAGCAGTACTTC
-,few,TRBV28,TRBJ1-2,CASSSAGDYGYTF,TGTGCCAGCAGTTCGGCAGGAGACTATGGCTACACCTTC